This T cell receptor beta chain emerged from a study of blood T cell repertoires in COVID-19. Data came from immunoSEQ multiplex PCR; TCRdb stores just in-frame clones and leaves some out. Among 150,000 or so clones listed, 83% were seen once. The sample comprised PBMCs or T cells enriched from blood (not recorded which). The TCR comes from a woman aged 45 to 65 in a cohort exposed to, infected with or recovered from COVID-19 (not recorded which).

CDR3 amino acids: CASSLWDRLGGSPLHF. For the CDR3, the DNA is TGTGCCAGTAGTCTCTGGGACAGGCTTGGAGGCTCACCCCTCCACTTT. The chain employs TRBV19 and TRBJ1-6, with 8 bases lining up with TRBD1. The CDR3 runs 16 residues. The ends lost 5 bases at V and 10 bases at J; junction bases unmatched: 13. CDR1 is LNHDA, CDR2 SQIVND, per germline (reference sequence).